Listed below are T cell receptor beta chains from one sample, sequenced in a study of PD-1 blockade in classical Hodgkin lymphoma. The protocol was immunoSEQ multiplex PCR, while the TCRdb copy is restricted to in-frame clones and leaves out a portion. The sample records approximately 45,000 clones, approximately 91% being singletons. Input material: peripheral blood mononuclear cells (PBMCs). These receptors came from a human donor with classical Hodgkin lymphoma. CDR3s include the opening cysteine and the closing phenylalanine or tryptophan. D genes are given only for firm matches. Size is omitted from some rows. Given values are once, few, many or a class for expanded clones.

J	D	size	V	DNA	CDR3
TRBJ2-5	NA	NA	TRBV10-1	TGCGCCAGCAGTGAGGACTACCAAGAGACCCAGTACTTC	CASSEDYQETQYF
TRBJ1-1	NA	once	TRBV7-2	TGTGCCAGCAGCTTTGACAGGACGAACACTGAAGCTTTCTTT	CASSFDRTNTEAFF
TRBJ2-7	TRBD1	NA	TRBV9	TGTGCCAGCAGCGGGCCCGGGACAGGGCTCCACGAGCAGTACTTC	CASSGPGTGLHEQYF
TRBJ2-3	TRBD2	NA	TRBV4-1	TGCGCCAGCAGAGTGGAGGGAGGGTTCGCAGATACGCAGTATTTT	CASRVEGGFADTQYF
TRBJ2-1	TRBD2	NA	TRBV4-1	TGCGCCAGCAGCCAAGGGCCTAGCGGGAGGCTCGGGCAGTTCTTC	CASSQGPSGRLGQFF
TRBJ2-1	TRBD2	NA	TRBV9	TGTGCCAGCAGCACTACTAGCGGCTCCTACAATGAGCAGTTCTTC	CASSTTSGSYNEQFF
TRBJ2-5	NA	NA	TRBV2	TGTGCCAGCAGTGAAACTCGGGGCGAGACCCAGTACTTC	CASSETRGETQYF
TRBJ1-5	NA	NA	TRBV5-8	TGTGCCAGCAGCTTAGGACTTAATAGCAATCAGCCCCAGCATTTT	CASSLGLNSNQPQHF
TRBJ1-3	NA	NA	TRBV6-5	TGTGCCAGCAGTTACGGGGGAGTCGGAAACACCATATATTTT	CASSYGGVGNTIYF
TRBJ2-5	NA	NA	TRBV7-9	TGTGCCAGCAGCTTGGGAGGTTCGGAGACCCAGTACTTC	CASSLGGSETQYF
TRBJ1-4	NA	NA	TRBV6-5	TGTGCCAGCAGTTATAGTCCCAGACAGCCTGAAAAACTGTTTTTT	CASSYSPRQPEKLFF
TRBJ2-7	TRBD1	NA	TRBV27	TGTGCCAGCAGTCCAACAGGGGTCTACGAGCAGTACTTC	CASSPTGVYEQYF
TRBJ2-1	NA	NA	TRBV30	TGTGCCTGGAGCGCGACTTACAATGAGCAGTTCTTC	CAWSATYNEQFF
TRBJ1-4	NA	NA	TRBV2	TGTGCCAGCGGGGAGGATTCGGCAACTAATGAAAAACTGTTTTTT	CASGEDSATNEKLFF
TRBJ1-2	NA	few	TRBV27	TGTGCCAGCAGACAGGGTTTCTATGGCTACACCTTC	CASRQGFYGYTF
TRBJ1-5	NA	NA	TRBV6-5	TGTGCCAGCAGTTACTCGGGGTCCGAGCCCCAGCATTTT	CASSYSGSEPQHF
TRBJ1-5	NA	NA	TRBV7-9	TGTGCCAGCAGCCGGGGGGGGGCTGGCCAGCCCCAGCATTTT	CASSRGGAGQPQHF
TRBJ2-7	TRBD1	NA	TRBV5-5	TGTGCCAGCAGCGATACGACAGGGGGTTCAGCCTACGAGCAGTACTTC	CASSDTTGGSAYEQYF
TRBJ1-3	NA	NA	TRBV5-6	TGTGCCAGCAGCTTGGGCGGAAACACCATATATTTT	CASSLGGNTIYF
TRBJ2-1	TRBD2	NA	TRBV11-1	TGTGCCAGCAGCTTCCGGAGTAGCGGGCCCAATGAGCAGTTCTTC	CASSFRSSGPNEQFF
TRBJ2-7	TRBD2	NA	TRBV28	TGTGCCAGCAGTCAAGGACTAGCGGGAACGTACGAGCAGTACTTC	CASSQGLAGTYEQYF
TRBJ1-1	TRBD1	NA	TRBV12-5	TGTGCTAGTGGTTTAGGGACAGGGTGGCGTACTGAAGCTTTCTTT	CASGLGTGWRTEAFF